This T cell receptor (beta chain) appears in the sequencing data of a study of blood T cell repertoires in COVID-19. Assay: immunoSEQ multiplex PCR; the TCRdb copy retains only in-frame clones and omits some. The profile shows 400,000 or so clones, 90% of them singletons. From germline, CDR1 is SGHRS and CDR2 YFSETQ. The junction had 11 bases not matched to a gene; V was cut back by 3 bases and J by 5 bases. This CDR3 is 15 amino acids long. Symptom resolution, clearance, or two negative PCRs marked donors in Cohort 3 as recovered. This sequence was found in a man between 18 and 29 years old who had recovered from COVID-19. The sample consisted of PBMCs or T cells enriched from blood (not recorded which). This sequence joins TRBV5-1 and TRBJ2-7; 7 bases fit TRBD1. The CDR3 bases are TGCGCCAGCAGCTCATCCCTAATGACAGGGAACGAGCAGTACTTC. It encodes CASSSSLMTGNEQYF.